Below are 32 T cell receptor beta chains sequenced from a single sample in a study of Graves' ophthalmopathy and Graves' hyperthyroidism. From RNA, the CDR3 regions of TCR beta chains were amplified and sequenced. An initial RT-PCR round employing HTBI primers preceded a second-round multiplex PCR. TCRdb recomputed calls from the multiplex PCR reads with MiXCR, one row per CDR3 protein. The table records around 22,000 distinct CDR3 sequences, around 50% of them present only once. Sample: peripheral blood. The source of these receptors is an adult woman with stable Graves' hyperthyroidism.

This clonotype showed up many times. The V and J genes are TRBV12-3 or TRBV12-4 and TRBJ2-7, with TRBD1 matching over 8 bases. Trimming at V came to 5 bases and at J to 2 bases, leaving 5 bases not matched to a gene. The length of the CDR3 is 14 residues. The CDR3 DNA follows: TGTGCCAGCAGTAAGGGACAGGCGACCTACGAGCAGTACTTC. Encoded protein: CASSKGQATYEQYF.

CDR3 sequence (DNA): TGTGCCAGCAGATCCGACGAGACCCAGTACTTC. This encodes CASRSDETQYF. The V and J genes are TRBV7-9 and TRBJ2-5; D is unclear. Germline CDR1 is SEHNR and CDR2 is FQNEAQ (reference sequence). Trimming cost V 6 bases and J 5 bases, with 7 bases left between them. This CDR3 comprises 11 residues.

This clonotype was seen a handful of times. This chain connects TRBV29-1 to TRBJ2-7; D is unresolved. The CDR3 sequence is 13 residues long. Trimming shortened V by 5 bases and J by 3 bases, and 14 bases separated the two germline ends. Per the germline V gene, CDR1 is SQVTM and CDR2 is ANQGSEA. The CDR3 nucleotides read TGCAGCGTTCTAACCAGAAAGAGCTACGAGCAGTACTTC. It is translated as CSVLTRKSYEQYF.

This clonotype qualifies as medium-sized. The rearrangement joins TRBV29-1 to TRBJ1-5; 8 bases match TRBD1. There are 14 residues in the CDR3. After removal of 7 bases from V and 4 bases from J, the junction contained 9 bases not matched to a gene. Germline lookup yields CDR1 SQVTM and CDR2 ANQGSEA. The CDR3 DNA reads as TGCAGCGGTAAATTACAGGGGGAGAATCAGCCCCAGCATTTT. Amino acid sequence: CSGKLQGENQPQHF. Full variable domain (outside the CDR3, taken from reference TRBV29-1 and TRBJ1-5): SAVISQKPSRDICQRGTSLTIQCQVDSQVTMMFWYRQQPGQSLTLIATANQGSEATYESGFVIDKFPISRPNLTFSTLTVSNMSPEDSSIYLCSGKLQGENQPQHFGDGTRLSIL.

There are a few counts of this clonotype. This sequence joins TRBV5-1 and TRBJ2-3; no firm D call. Trimming took 0 bases from V and 2 from J, leaving 10 bases between them. The CDR3 is made up of 15 amino acids. Per the germline V gene, CDR1 is SGHRS and CDR2 is YFSETQ. CDR3 protein: CASSLAGRYTDTQYF. In DNA, the CDR3 is TGCGCCAGCAGCTTGGCGGGCAGGTACACAGATACGCAGTATTTT.

This clonotype ranks as medium-sized. V is TRBV5-1 and J is TRBJ2-7; D uncertain. Looked up from germline, CDR1 is SGHRS and CDR2 is YFSETQ. This CDR3 spans 14 amino acids. V gave up 0 bases and J gave up 3 bases, with 10 bases separating them. CDR3 amino acids: CASSLENRVYEQYF. The CDR3 DNA is TGCGCCAGCAGCTTGGAAAACCGCGTCTACGAGCAGTACTTC.

The V call is TRBV6-2 or TRBV6-3, the J call TRBJ1-2; D gene uncertain. Germline V gene sequence: CDR1 MNHEY, CDR2 SVGEGT. This CDR3 is 18 amino acids long. V lost 2 bases and J 5 bases, leaving 24 bases between the germline ends. The CDR3 bases are TGTGCCAGCAGTTACGAGCGTCACCGCACAGATACGCAGTATGGCTACACCTTC. Translating gives CASSYERHRTDTQYGYTF.

In the case of this clonotype: A read error may account for a junction end that differs from germline. The V gene is TRBV6-1, the J gene TRBJ1-2; D is unresolved. This CDR3 region has 13 residues. Germline CDR1 and CDR2: MNHNS and SASEGT. CDR3 coding DNA: TGTGCCGGCAGTGAAAAGAGGCTGGAGCACTACACCTTC. Translating gives CAGSEKRLEHYTF.

CDR3 sequence (DNA): TGTGCCAGCAGCTTGGAAGCGGGGGCCTACAATGAGCAGTTCTTC. Translating it yields CASSLEAGAYNEQFF. The chain uses TRBV5-4 and TRBJ2-1, with TRBD2 identical over 8 bases. V trimming: 0 bases; J trimming: 2 bases; junction bases outside the gene matches: 1. Germline V gene sequence: CDR1 SGHNT, CDR2 YYREEE (reference sequence). This CDR3 region has 15 residues.

This clonotype occurred many times. V and J are TRBV5-1 and TRBJ2-1, with 14 bases aligning to TRBD2. The junction had 5 bases not matched to a gene; V was cut back by 0 bases and J by 12 bases. CDR3 length: 15 residues. CDR1 is SGHRS and CDR2 is YFSETQ in the germline V gene. CDR3: CASSLGTSGRRAQFF. CDR3 nucleotides: TGCGCCAGCAGCTTGGGGACTAGCGGGAGGAGGGCGCAGTTCTTC.

The chain is built from TRBV2 and TRBJ2-7; D unclear. V was trimmed by 2 bases and J by 3 bases, leaving 8 bases between them. The CDR3 is 13 amino acids. Per germline, CDR1 SNHLY and CDR2 FYNNEI. Here the CDR3 reads CASSESIVYEQYF. The CDR3 nucleotides read TGTGCCAGCAGTGAATCTATCGTCTACGAGCAGTACTTC.

The chain joins TRBV5-4 to TRBJ2-3; possible D gene TRBD2, 5 bases. Germline V gene sequence: CDR1 SGHNT, CDR2 YYREEE (reference sequence). This CDR3 contains 15 residues. V lost 3 bases to trimming and J lost 5 bases, with 16 bases between them. The CDR3 nucleotides read TGTGCCAGCAGCTCCCCCGAGAACGCGGGAGATACGCAGTATTTT. Its protein product is CASSSPENAGDTQYF.

The chain couples TRBV5-6 to TRBJ1-5, with D tentatively TRBD1 (6 bases). Germline assignment: CDR1 SGHDT and CDR2 YYEEEE. Between the trimmed V and J ends, which lost 4 bases and 1 base, there was a span of 12 bases. The CDR3 extends over 15 amino acids. The CDR3 sequence: CASSTGTSSNQPQHF. CDR3 in DNA: TGTGCCAGCAGCACCGGGACATCAAGCAATCAGCCCCAGCATTTT. Full variable domain (outside the CDR3, taken from reference TRBV5-6 and TRBJ1-5): DAGVTQSPTHLIKTRGQQVTLRCSPKSGHDTVSWYQQALGQGPQFIFQYYEEEERQRGNFPDRFSGHQFPNYSSELNVNALLLGDSALYLCASSTGTSSNQPQHFGDGTRLSIL.

This chain connects TRBV6-4 to TRBJ2-1, with 11 bases aligning to TRBD2. The CDR3 consists of 15 residues. Trimming took 2 bases from V and 7 from J; bases not matched to a gene: 4. CDR1 and CDR2 (germline): MRHNA, SNTAGT. CDR3 loop: CASSDTSGSENEQFF. The CDR3 nucleotides read TGTGCCAGCAGTGACACTAGCGGGAGCGAGAATGAGCAGTTCTTC.

In its sample, this clonotype was seen many times. The chain is built from TRBV19 and TRBJ2-7; possibly TRBD2 for D (6 bases). Germline CDR1 reads LNHDA; CDR2 reads SQIVND (reference sequence). This CDR3 is built from 15 residues. Deletions cut 1 base from V and 0 bases from J, with 10 bases between. The CDR3 DNA reads as TGTGCCAGTAGTATAGGTAGCGGAAACTCCTACGAGCAGTACTTC. Translating gives CASSIGSGNSYEQYF.

The chain employs TRBV2 and TRBJ1-4; 7 bases map to TRBD1. Trimming took 7 bases from V and 1 from J; bases not matched to a gene: 9. From germline, CDR1 is SNHLY and CDR2 FYNNEI. The CDR3 loop spans 16 amino acids. The CDR3 DNA follows: TGTGCCAGCAAATCAACAGGGGTACGAACTAATGAAAAACTGTTTTTT. It encodes CASKSTGVRTNEKLFF. The full variable domain, in which reference TRBV2 and TRBJ1-4 provide the parts outside the CDR3, is EPEVTQTPSHQVTQMGQEVILRCVPISNHLYFYWYRQILGQKVEFLVSFYNNEISEKSEIFDDQFSVERPDGSNFTLKIRSTKLEDSAMYFCASKSTGVRTNEKLFFGSGTQLSVL.

This clonotype was counted many times. This chain joins TRBV7-9 and TRBJ1-1, with unresolved D. Trimming shortened V by 5 bases and J by 4 bases, and 20 bases separated the two germline ends. Germline V gene sequence: CDR1 SEHNR, CDR2 FQNEAQ (reference sequence). The CDR3 length is 16 residues. The CDR3 DNA follows: TGTGCCAGCAGCCCGTTCCCGGCCTTAGAGGTCACTGAAGCTTTCTTT. Its translation is CASSPFPALEVTEAFF. The full variable domain, in which reference TRBV7-9 and TRBJ1-1 provide the parts outside the CDR3, is DTGVSQNPRHKITKRGQNVTFRCDPISEHNRLYWYRQTLGQGPEFLTYFQNEAQLEKSRLLSDRFSAERPKGSFSTLEIQRTEQGDSAMYLCASSPFPALEVTEAFFGQGTRLTVV.

For this clonotype: A much larger clonotype is one base distant, so this may be a read error. This sequence joins TRBV18 and TRBJ1-4; possibly TRBD1 for D (5 bases). The CDR3 totals 15 residues. Germline lookup yields CDR1 KGHSH and CDR2 LQKENI. The CDR3 DNA reads TGTACCAGCTCACCGAGGAGATGGGGCGGCGAAAAACTGTTTTTT. Translating gives CTSSPRRWGGEKLFF.

This clonotype was counted a single time. This chain joins TRBV7-2 and TRBJ2-7; weak D call: TRBD1 (5 bases). The V end was cut by 5 bases, the J end by 0 bases, with 17 bases between. The CDR3 consists of 16 residues. CDR1 is SGHTA and CDR2 is FQGNSA in the germline V gene. The CDR3 loop is CASSAEPDSSSYEQYF. In nucleotides, the CDR3 is TGTGCCAGCAGCGCCGAGCCTGACAGCAGCTCCTACGAGCAGTACTTC.

This clonotype is medium-sized. The rearrangement joins TRBV7-9 to TRBJ1-5; D possibly corresponds to TRBD1 (5 bases). Looked up from germline, CDR1 is SEHNR and CDR2 is FQNEAQ (reference sequence). This CDR3 has 17 residues. The V and J ends lost 5 bases and 2 bases respectively, with 19 bases between them. CDR3 sequence (DNA): TGTGCCAGCAGCCCCAGTCCTGGGGCGCGGGGCAATCAGCCCCAGCATTTT. This encodes CASSPSPGARGNQPQHF.

V usage is TRBV20-1 and J usage is TRBJ1-5; maybe TRBD1 (6 bases). The CDR3 extends over 14 amino acids. Between the trimmed V and J ends, which lost 3 bases and 4 bases, there was a span of 13 bases. CDR1 is DFQATT, CDR2 SNEGSKA, per germline (reference sequence). CDR3 region: CSASPYQGNQPQHF. CDR3 bases: TGCAGTGCTAGCCCATATCAGGGGAATCAGCCCCAGCATTTT.

The J gene is TRBJ2-1, the V gene TRBV5-4; perhaps TRBD2 as D (5 bases). The CDR3 length is 14 residues. Deletions cut 4 bases from V and 12 bases from J, with 20 bases between. Germline V gives CDR1 SGHNT, CDR2 YYREEE (reference sequence). CDR3 bases: TGTGCCAGCAGCCTGGCGGGCAGACTACAAGTGCAGTTCTTC. Translation: CASSLAGRLQVQFF.

This chain uses TRBV29-1 with TRBJ2-5, with TRBD2 matching over 7 bases. Germline V gene data show CDR1 as SQVTM and CDR2 as ANQGSEA. J gave up 2 bases and V 3 bases, and 6 bases lay outside the gene matches. The CDR3 is made up of 14 amino acids. The CDR3 sequence is CSVDLGLPQETQYF. The DNA for the CDR3 is TGCAGCGTTGACTTGGGACTACCTCAAGAGACCCAGTACTTC.

This clonotype is medium-sized. The chain carries TRBV6-1 and TRBJ1-4; D might be TRBD1 (5 bases). V lost 2 bases to trimming and J lost 1 base, with 8 bases between them. The CDR3 consists of 15 residues. The V gene's germline CDR1 is MNHNS and CDR2 SASEGT. Here the CDR3 reads CASSEIQGTNEKLFF. The DNA for the CDR3 is TGTGCCAGCAGTGAAATTCAGGGAACTAATGAAAAACTGTTTTTT.

Worth noting for this clonotype: Without the conserved terminal phenylalanine or tryptophan, this CDR3 likely stems from a read error. The DNA is omitted, as the CDR3 cannot be located on it reliably, and the CDR3 follows TCRdb's listing. The gene calls are TRBV20-1 and TRBJ2-5. Germline V gene sequence: CDR1 DFQATT, CDR2 SNEGSKA (reference sequence). Inclusive of both ends, the CDR3 amounts to 8 amino acids. The CDR3 protein is CSARDQPV.

This clonotype occurred many times. The chain couples TRBV4-1 to TRBJ2-7; maybe TRBD2 (6 bases). The CDR3 runs to 13 residues. Germline V gene data show CDR1 as MGHRA and CDR2 as YSYEKL. V was cut by 3 bases and J by 7 bases, with 13 bases left in between. CDR3: CASSHISAGEQYF. In DNA form, the CDR3 reads TGCGCCAGCAGCCATATCTCGGCGGGGGAGCAGTACTTC.

This clonotype appeared many times. Given a much more abundant clone one base away, this may be a read error. The chain links TRBV28 to TRBJ1-1; unclear D gene. Germline values: CDR1 MDHEN, CDR2 SYDVKM. The V end lost 6 bases, the J end lost 8 bases, and 10 bases lay between the germline ends. This CDR3 is built from 11 residues. CDR3 bases: TGTGCCAGCAGCCGAGCATTGGAAGCTTTCTTT. Translation gives CASSRALEAFF.

Only a few counts were recorded for this clonotype. The rearrangement uses TRBV20-1 and TRBJ2-7; D not certain. V dropped 0 bases and J dropped 2 bases, with 11 bases sitting between them. This CDR3 is built from 14 residues. Germline loops: CDR1 DFQATT, CDR2 SNEGSKA (reference sequence). The CDR3 nucleotides are TGCAGTGCTAGAGACTTCCAGGCAGCCTACGAGCAGTACTTC. Protein: CSARDFQAAYEQYF.

This clonotype was detected ten times or more. The rearrangement uses TRBV4-2 and TRBJ2-7, with TRBD1 matching 8 bases. Trimming at V came to 1 base and at J to 3 bases, leaving 5 bases not matched to a gene. The CDR3 runs 15 residues. Germline V gene lookup returns CDR1 LGHNA and CDR2 YNFKEQ. The CDR3: CASSQVPGGGYEQYF. As DNA, the CDR3 is TGTGCCAGCAGCCAAGTTCCAGGGGGCGGCTACGAGCAGTACTTC.

This clonotype was picked up one time. The chain couples TRBV7-9 to TRBJ1-1, with a weak D call TRBD1 (5 bases). From germline, CDR1 is SEHNR and CDR2 FQNEAQ (reference sequence). The CDR3 loop spans 15 amino acids. V lost 5 bases and J lost 3, with 16 bases in between. CDR3 amino acids: CASSDTGVGHTEAFF. CDR3 DNA: TGTGCCAGCAGCGATACAGGAGTAGGACACACTGAAGCTTTCTTT.

Only one count was recorded for this clonotype. The CDR3 ends on some other residue instead of the conserved phenylalanine or tryptophan, so this is likely a read error. Because the CDR3's place on the DNA is in doubt, the DNA is left out and the CDR3 is given as listed by TCRdb. This rearrangement joins TRBV11-2 to TRBJ2-1; the tabulated D call, TRBD2, remains unverified against the DNA. The CDR3 is made up of 8 amino acids, end residues included. Looked up from germline, CDR1 is SGHAT and CDR2 is FQNNGV. CDR3 region: CASSLVVP.

This clonotype is medium-sized by share. This rearrangement joins TRBV7-2 to TRBJ2-1; D tentatively fits TRBD1 or TRBD2 (5 bases each). From germline, CDR1 is SGHTA and CDR2 FQGNSA. The CDR3 totals 16 residues. The V end was cut by 6 bases, the J end by 0 bases, with 15 bases between. This CDR3 is CASRPRGESSYNEQFF. In DNA, the CDR3 is TGTGCCAGCAGGCCTCGAGGGGAGAGCTCCTACAATGAGCAGTTCTTC.